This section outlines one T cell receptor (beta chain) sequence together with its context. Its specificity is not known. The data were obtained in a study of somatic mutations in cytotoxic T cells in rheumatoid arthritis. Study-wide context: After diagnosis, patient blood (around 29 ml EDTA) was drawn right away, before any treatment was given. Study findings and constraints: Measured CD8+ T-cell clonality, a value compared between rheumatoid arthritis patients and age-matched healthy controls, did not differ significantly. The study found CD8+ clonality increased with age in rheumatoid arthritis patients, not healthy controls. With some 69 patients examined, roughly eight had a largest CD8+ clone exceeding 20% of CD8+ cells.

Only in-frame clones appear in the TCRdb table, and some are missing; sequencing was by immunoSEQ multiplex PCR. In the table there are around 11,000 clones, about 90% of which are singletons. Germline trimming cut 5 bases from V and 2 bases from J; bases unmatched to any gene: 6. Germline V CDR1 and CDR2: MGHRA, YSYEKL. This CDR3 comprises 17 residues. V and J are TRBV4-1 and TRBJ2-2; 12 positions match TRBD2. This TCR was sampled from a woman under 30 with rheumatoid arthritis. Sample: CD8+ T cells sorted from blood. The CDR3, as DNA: TGCGCCAGCAGCTGGAGGACTAGCGGGATCAACACCGGGGAGCTGTTTTTT. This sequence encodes CASSWRTSGINTGELFF.